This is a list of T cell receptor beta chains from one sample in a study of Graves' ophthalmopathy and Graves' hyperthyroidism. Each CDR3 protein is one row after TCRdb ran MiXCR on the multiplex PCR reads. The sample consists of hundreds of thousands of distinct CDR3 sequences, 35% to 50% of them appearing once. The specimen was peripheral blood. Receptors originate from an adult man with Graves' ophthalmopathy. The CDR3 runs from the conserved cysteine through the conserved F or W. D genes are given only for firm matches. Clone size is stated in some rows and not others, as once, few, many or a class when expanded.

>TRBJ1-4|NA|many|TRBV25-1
TGTGCCAGCAGTGAATGGGGTTCGACGACTAATGAAAAACTGTCTTTT
CASSEWGSTTNEKLSF
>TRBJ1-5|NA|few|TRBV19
TGTGCCAGTAGTTCGACGTTTTACAGCAATCAGCCCCAGCATTTT
CASSSTFYSNQPQHF
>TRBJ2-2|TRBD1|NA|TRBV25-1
TGTGCCAGCAGCTCCCCCCAGGGACAGGGTTCCACCGGGGAGCTGTTTTTT
CASSSPQGQGSTGELFF
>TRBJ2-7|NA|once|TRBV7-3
TGTGCCAGCAGTTTTTCCACGGGAGACGAGCAGTACTTC
CASSFSTGDEQYF
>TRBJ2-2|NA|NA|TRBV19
TGTGCCAGTAGTATATACACTAAGAACACCGGGGAGCTGTTTTTT
CASSIYTKNTGELFF
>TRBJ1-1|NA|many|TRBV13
TGTGCCAGCAGCTTTAGTAAGGGAGGTCCAGCTTTCTTT
CASSFSKGGPAFF
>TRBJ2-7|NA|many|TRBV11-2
TGTGCCAGCAGTCGGACCTCCCAGGGTCTCTACGAGCAGTACTTC
CASSRTSQGLYEQYF
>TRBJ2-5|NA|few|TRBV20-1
TGCAGTGCTAGAACAGACCAAGAGACCCAGTACTTC
CSARTDQETQYF
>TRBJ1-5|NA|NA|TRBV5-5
TGTGCCAGCAGCTTGTTGGGGGAGATTCAGCCCCAGCATTTT
CASSLLGEIQPQHF
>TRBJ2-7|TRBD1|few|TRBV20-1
TGCAGTGCTAGTCGACAGGGAGTGGACGAGCAGTACTTC
CSASRQGVDEQYF
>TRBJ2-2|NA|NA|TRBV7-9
TGTGCCAGCAGCTTCTACATGAACACCGGGGAGCTGTTTTTT
CASSFYMNTGELFF
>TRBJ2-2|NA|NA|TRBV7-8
TGTGCCAGCAGCTTGAGGACGGAGAACACCGGGGAGCTGTTTTTT
CASSLRTENTGELFF
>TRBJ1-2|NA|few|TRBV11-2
TGTGCCAGCAGCCCACAGGACAGTAGCCTTGGGGGCTACACCTTC
CASSPQDSSLGGYTF
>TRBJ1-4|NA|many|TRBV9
TGTGCCAGCAGCGCCGGGGGCCAGGAAAAACTGTTTTTT
CASSAGGQEKLFF
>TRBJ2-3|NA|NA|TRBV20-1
TGCAGTAGTCCCTTAGCAGCGGAGTACACAGATACGCAGTATTTT
CSSPLAAEYTDTQYF
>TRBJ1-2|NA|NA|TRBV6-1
TGTGCCAGCAGTGACTCCGGAAATAACTATGGCTACACCTTC
CASSDSGNNYGYTF
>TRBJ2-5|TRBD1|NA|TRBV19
TGTGCCAATGACCGGGACAGGGCGGGGGAGACCCAGTACTTC
CANDRDRAGETQYF
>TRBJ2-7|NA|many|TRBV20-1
TGCAGTGCTCAGGAGCGAGACTACGAGCAGTACTTC
CSAQERDYEQYF
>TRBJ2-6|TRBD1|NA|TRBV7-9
TGTGCCAGCAGAAGACAGGGGGCTATGGGGGCCAACGTCCTGACTTTC
CASRRQGAMGANVLTF
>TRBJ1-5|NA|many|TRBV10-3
TGTGCCATCAGTGAGAGGCAGAATAGCAATCAGCCCCAGCATTTT
CAISERQNSNQPQHF
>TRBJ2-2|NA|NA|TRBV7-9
TGTGCCAGCAGTTTAACAGAGAACACCGGGGAGCTGTTTTTT
CASSLTENTGELFF
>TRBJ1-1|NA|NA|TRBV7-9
TGTGCCAGCAGCCACCAGGGTTCTTCTGAAGCTTTCTTT
CASSHQGSSEAFF
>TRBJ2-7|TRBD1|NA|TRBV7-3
TGTGCCAGCAGCTTAGGAGGTCCCGGGACAGTGGAAACCGAGCAGTACTTC
CASSLGGPGTVETEQYF
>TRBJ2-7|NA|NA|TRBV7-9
TGCGCCAGCAGCCACATAGACAGGCGACCCGACGAGCAGTACTTC
CASSHIDRRPDEQYF
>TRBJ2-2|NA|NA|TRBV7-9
TGTGCCCCGGAGGGCGCGAACACCGGGGAGCTGTTTTTT
CAPEGANTGELFF
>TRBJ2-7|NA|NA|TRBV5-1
TGCGCCAGCAGCTTGGCCCAGGGGATGGGCGAGCAGTACTTC
CASSLAQGMGEQYF
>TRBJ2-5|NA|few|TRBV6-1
TGTGCCAGCAGCGTAGATTTCGAGTTAGAGACCCAGTACTTC
CASSVDFELETQYF
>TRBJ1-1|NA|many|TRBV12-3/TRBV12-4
TGTGCCAGCAGTGATAACCTGGAAGGGGGCACTGAAGCTTTCTTT
CASSDNLEGGTEAFF
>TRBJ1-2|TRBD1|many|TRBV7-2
TGTGCCAGCAGCCCCGGACCGACAGGGGCCAAAAACTATGGCTACACCTTC
CASSPGPTGAKNYGYTF
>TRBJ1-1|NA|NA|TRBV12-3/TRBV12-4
TGTGCCAGCAGCGACGCCGAAGTGGGGGCTCGGGACACTGAAGCTTTCTTT
CASSDAEVGARDTEAFF
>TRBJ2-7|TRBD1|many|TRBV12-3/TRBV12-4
TGTGCCAGCACCGCGACAGGGGACTACGAGCAGTACTTC
CASTATGDYEQYF
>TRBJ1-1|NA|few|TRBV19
TGTGCCAGTAGTATCCTAGACAGAAGCACTGAAGCTTTCTTT
CASSILDRSTEAFF
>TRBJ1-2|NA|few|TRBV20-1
TGCAGTGCTAGAGCCCCCGAGGTTTGGAACTATGGCTACACCTTC
CSARAPEVWNYGYTF
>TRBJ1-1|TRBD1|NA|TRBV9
TGTGCCAGCAGCCAGGGGGAGAGCACTGAAGCTTTCTTT
CASSQGESTEAFF
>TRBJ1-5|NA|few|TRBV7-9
TGTGCCAGCAACATATGGGGGAATCAGCCCCAGCATTTT
CASNIWGNQPQHF
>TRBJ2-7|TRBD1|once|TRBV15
TGTGCCACCGCCTCGGGACAGGGGGCGAGTGGGCAGTACTTC
CATASGQGASGQYF
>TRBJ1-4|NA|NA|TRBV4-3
TGCGCCAGCAGCCAACAACCCTGGGATGAAAAACTGTTTTTT
CASSQQPWDEKLFF
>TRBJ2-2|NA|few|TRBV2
TGTGCCAGCAGGCAAACAGGGCTCTCCGCCGGGGAGCTGTTTTTT
CASRQTGLSAGELFF
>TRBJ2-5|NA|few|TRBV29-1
TGCAGCGCCCCTACGTACGGGACTCAAGAGACCCAGTACTTC
CSAPTYGTQETQYF
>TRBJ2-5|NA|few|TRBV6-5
TGTGCCAGCAAGGAAAGGGAAGAGACCCAGTACTTC
CASKEREETQYF
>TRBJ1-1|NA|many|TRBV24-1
TGTGCCACCTCCCCCGGGGGGTCCCTCACTGAAGCTTTCTTT
CATSPGGSLTEAFF
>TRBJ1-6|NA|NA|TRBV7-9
TGTGCCAGCAGCTCCGGGACCGTCCATTCACCCCTCCACTTT
CASSSGTVHSPLHF
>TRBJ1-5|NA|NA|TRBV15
TGTGCCACCAGCAGAGATCGAGTTAGGGGGGCAGGGCAGCCCCAGCATTTT
CATSRDRVRGAGQPQHF
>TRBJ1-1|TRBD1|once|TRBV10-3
TGTGCCATCAGTGAGGGTAGGACAGGGGGCACTGAAGCTTTCTTT
CAISEGRTGGTEAFF
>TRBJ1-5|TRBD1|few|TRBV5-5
TGTGCCAGCAGCTTCAACGGACAGGTGAAAAATAGCAATCAGCCCCAGCATTTT
CASSFNGQVKNSNQPQHF
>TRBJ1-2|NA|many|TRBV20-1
TGCAGTGTGACCCGGGGGCGGTTAGGCTACACCTTC
CSVTRGRLGYTF
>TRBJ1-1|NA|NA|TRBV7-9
TGTGCCAGCAGCTCCTTAGGGGGAGGTTTGGGGAACACTGAAGCTTTCTTT
CASSSLGGGLGNTEAFF
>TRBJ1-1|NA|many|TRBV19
TGTGCCAGTAGTATCTCGAATGAAGCTTTCTTT
CASSISNEAFF
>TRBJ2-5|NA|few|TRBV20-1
TGCAGTGCTAGAGGTGTCGGGGGCCAAGAGACCCAGTACTTC
CSARGVGGQETQYF
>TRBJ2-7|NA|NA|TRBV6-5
TGTGCCAGCAGACAAGTCTCCGGTGGGGTCGGGGACTTC
CASRQVSGGVGDF
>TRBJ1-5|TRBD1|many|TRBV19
TGTGCCAGCGGCAAGGGACAGGCGAGCAATCAGCCCCAGCATTTT
CASGKGQASNQPQHF
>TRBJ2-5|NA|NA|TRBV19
TGTGCCAGTAGTACCCGAGGTTCGGGTATCGGCCAACAAGAGACCCAGTACTTC
CASSTRGSGIGQQETQYF
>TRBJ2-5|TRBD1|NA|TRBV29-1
TGCAGCGTTGAGACAGGGGATAGCGGGACCCAGTACTTC
CSVETGDSGTQYF
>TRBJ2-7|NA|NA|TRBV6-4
TGTGCCAGTGACCACTCGTACGAGCAGTACTTC
CASDHSYEQYF
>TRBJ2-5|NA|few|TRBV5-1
TGCGCCAGCAGCTTGGACTTGCTGGAGACCCAGTACTTC
CASSLDLLETQYF